This record concerns one TCR beta chain sequence. The CDR3 sequence is 14 residues long. Germline CDR1 and CDR2: SNHLY and FYNNEI. V was pared by 6 bases and J by 0 bases, with 6 bases between. These data are taken from a study of OX40 agonist ivuxolimab in advanced cancers. TCRdb's copy holds only in-frame clones and misses some; the assay was immunoSEQ multiplex PCR. The repertoire includes about 69,000 clones, 90% of them detected once, and 10% to 13% sits in the top ten. Sample: CD4+ or CD8+ T cells sorted from blood, taken in a trial of the OX40 agonist ivuxolimab. The source of this sequence is an adult with an advanced solid tumor such as melanoma, head and neck, liver or kidney cancer. This chain uses TRBV2 with TRBJ2-6; D unclear. The CDR3 nucleotides read TGTGCCAGCAGACGAAGCTCTGGGGCCAACGTCCTGACTTTC. Amino acid sequence: CASRRSSGANVLTF.